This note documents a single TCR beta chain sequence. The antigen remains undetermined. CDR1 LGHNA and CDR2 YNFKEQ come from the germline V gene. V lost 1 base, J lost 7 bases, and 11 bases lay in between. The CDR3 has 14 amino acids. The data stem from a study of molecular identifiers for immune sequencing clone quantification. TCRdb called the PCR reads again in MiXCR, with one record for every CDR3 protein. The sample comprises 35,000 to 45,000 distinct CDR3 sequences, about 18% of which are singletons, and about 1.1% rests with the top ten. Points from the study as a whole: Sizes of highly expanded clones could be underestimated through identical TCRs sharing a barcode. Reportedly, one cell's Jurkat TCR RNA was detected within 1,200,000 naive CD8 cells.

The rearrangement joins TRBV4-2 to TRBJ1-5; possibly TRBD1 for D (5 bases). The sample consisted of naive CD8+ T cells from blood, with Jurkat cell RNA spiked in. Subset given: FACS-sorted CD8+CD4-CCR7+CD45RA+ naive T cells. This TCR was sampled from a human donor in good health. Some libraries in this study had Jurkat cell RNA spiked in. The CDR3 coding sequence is TGTGCCAGCAGCCAAGGAGGGGTGGGGCAGCCCCAGCATTTT. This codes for CASSQGGVGQPQHF.